These 24 T cell receptor beta chains share one sample of origin, sequenced in a study of pediatric ulcerative colitis. Produced via immunoSEQ multiplex PCR; TCRdb's table is partial and in-frame only. The table records tens of thousands of clones, around three quarters of them present only once. The rectum was sampled with one to two pinch biopsies at colonoscopy. Specimen: gut tissue. Receptors originate from a boy younger than 18 with moderate ulcerative colitis.

This chain uses TRBV4-3 with TRBJ1-2, with D maybe TRBD1 (5 bases). The V end lost 0 bases, the J end lost 4 bases, and 15 bases lay between the germline ends. The CDR3 has 16 residues. Germline CDR1 reads LGHNA; CDR2 reads YSLEER. The DNA of the CDR3 is TGCGCCAGCAGCCAAGATGGGGTCGGACAATCCTATGGCTACACCTTC. The encoded protein is CASSQDGVGQSYGYTF.

The J gene is TRBJ1-5, the V gene TRBV30; D possibly corresponds to TRBD1 (5 bases). Deletions cut 3 bases from V and 0 bases from J, with 15 bases between. CDR1 GTSNPN and CDR2 SVGIG come from the germline V gene (reference sequence). The CDR3 covers 16 residues. The CDR3, as DNA: TGTGCCTGGAGGAAATATGGGGCAGCTAGCAATCAGCCCCAGCATTTT. Residues: CAWRKYGAASNQPQHF.

The V call is TRBV19, the J call TRBJ1-1, with D possibly TRBD1 on 5 matching bases. The CDR3 consists of 15 residues. Per the germline V gene, CDR1 is LNHDA and CDR2 is SQIVND (reference sequence). V was clipped by 3 bases and J by 6 bases, with 17 bases between them. CDR3 region: CASSIGGGPGPEAFF. Written as DNA, the CDR3 is TGTGCCAGTAGTATTGGAGGAGGGCCGGGACCTGAAGCTTTCTTT.

The genes are TRBV7-2 and TRBJ2-7; D is possibly TRBD1 (6 bases). Trimming left V 5 bases short and J 2 bases short, with 16 bases between. Germline V gene lookup returns CDR1 SGHTA and CDR2 FQGNSA. The CDR3 has 15 residues. The CDR3 sequence is CASSNTGRYTYEQYF. CDR3 nucleotide sequence: TGTGCCAGCAGCAATACAGGGAGATATACCTACGAGCAGTACTTC.

V is TRBV15 and J is TRBJ1-2; the D is unclear. V lost 8 bases to trimming and J lost 2 bases, with 9 bases between them. There are 12 residues in the CDR3. CDR1 is LNHNV and CDR2 is YYDKDF in the germline V gene (reference sequence). The CDR3, as DNA: TGTGCCACCTCCGAGGAAAACTATGGCTACACCTTC. This gives the protein CATSEENYGYTF.

The CDR3 DNA follows: TGTGCCTGGAGGCCGCCGGGACTAGCGGGAGAGGATACGCAGTATTTT. Residues: CAWRPPGLAGEDTQYF. The chain joins TRBV30 to TRBJ2-3, with 14 bases identical to TRBD2. The ends lost 3 bases at V and 6 bases at J; junction bases unmatched: 8. This CDR3 spans 16 amino acids. Looked up from germline, CDR1 is GTSNPN and CDR2 is SVGIG (reference sequence).

This chain connects TRBV4-1 to TRBJ2-7; perhaps TRBD2 as D (6 bases). The V gene's germline CDR1 is MGHRA and CDR2 YSYEKL. The length of the CDR3 is 15 residues. V lost 2 bases to trimming and J lost 2 bases, with 13 bases between them. The CDR3, as DNA: TGCGCCAGCAGCCAAAGCGCGGGAAGGACCTACGAGCAGTACTTC. It encodes CASSQSAGRTYEQYF.

The chain couples TRBV10-3 to TRBJ2-3; perhaps TRBD2 as D (6 bases). The CDR3 sequence is 14 residues long. Trimming removed 6 bases at V and 0 bases at J, with 10 bases between. Per the germline V gene, CDR1 is ENHRY and CDR2 is SYGVKD. The CDR3 nucleotides are TGTGCCATCAGGGGCGGGGTGAGCACAGATACGCAGTATTTT. Protein product: CAIRGGVSTDTQYF.

V usage is TRBV7-8 and J usage is TRBJ2-7; D is unresolved. Trimming removed 5 bases from V and 7 bases from J, with 12 bases in between. CDR3 size: 12 residues. Germline CDR1 is SGHVS and CDR2 is FQNEAQ. The CDR3 bases are TGTGCCAGCAGCCCGGGCCTTGGGGAGCAGTACTTC. It encodes CASSPGLGEQYF.

V is TRBV19 and J is TRBJ1-4; 9 nucleotides agree with TRBD1. The CDR3 is 15 amino acids. The V gene end was trimmed by 3 bases and the J gene end by 6 bases; junction bases not matched to a gene: 5. Germline V CDR1 and CDR2: LNHDA, SQIVND (reference sequence). CDR3: CASSMDRGLYEKLFF. As DNA, the CDR3 is TGTGCCAGTAGTATGGACAGGGGCCTGTATGAAAAACTGTTTTTT.

This clone was detected only once. CDR3 DNA sequence: TGCGCCAGCAGGCAGGGGAGGCCTTTCTTT. Translation gives CASRQGRPFF. The V call is TRBV10-1, the J call TRBJ1-1; TRBD1 is a possible D gene (6 bases). Germline V gives CDR1 WNHNN, CDR2 SYGVQD (reference sequence). The CDR3 covers 10 residues. The ends were cut back, 6 bases at V and 12 bases at J, with 11 bases in the middle.

This clone was found once. The chain recombines TRBV2 with TRBJ2-7; the match to TRBD1 covers 8 bases. This CDR3 comprises 15 residues. Losses at the gene ends were 7 bases for V and 4 bases for J; bases not matched to a gene: 12. CDR1 is SNHLY and CDR2 is FYNNEI in the germline V gene. The CDR3 sequence is CASKKFTGGEYEQYF. The CDR3 nucleotides are TGTGCCAGCAAAAAATTCACAGGGGGAGAATACGAGCAGTACTTC.

This clone was observed a few times. The V call is TRBV6-6, the J call TRBJ2-1; 7 bases line up with TRBD2. Germline V gene sequence: CDR1 MNHNY, CDR2 SVGAGI (reference sequence). V shed 8 bases, J shed 6 bases, and the junction held 7 bases outside the gene matches. The CDR3 runs to 13 residues. DNA for the CDR3: TGTGCCAGCGGGACTACGGGGATCAATGAGCAGTTCTTC. It yields the protein CASGTTGINEQFF.

This rearrangement joins TRBV28 to TRBJ1-4; D is uncertain. Germline V lookup: CDR1 MDHEN, CDR2 SYDVKM. Trimming left V 4 bases short and J 0 bases short, with 6 bases between. The CDR3 is made up of 14 amino acids. The CDR3 spells CASSWLATNEKLFF. In DNA, the CDR3 is TGTGCCAGCAGTTGGTTAGCAACTAATGAAAAACTGTTTTTT.

The chain couples TRBV5-1 to TRBJ2-5; D ambiguous. The CDR3 totals 13 residues. V lost 2 bases to trimming and J lost 3 bases, with 8 bases between them. Per germline, CDR1 SGHRS and CDR2 YFSETQ. CDR3 residues: CASSFGLEETQYF. The CDR3 DNA reads as TGCGCCAGCAGCTTTGGCTTAGAAGAGACCCAGTACTTC.

This chain connects TRBV7-6 to TRBJ2-5; 10 bases line up with TRBD2. V trimming: 5 bases; J trimming: 4 bases; junction bases outside the gene matches: 10. CDR3 size: 16 residues. Germline V CDR1 and CDR2: SGHVS, FNYEAQ. The CDR3, as DNA: TGTGCCAGCAGCCTCGAACTAGCGGGGACCAGAGAGACCCAGTACTTC. This gives the protein CASSLELAGTRETQYF.

This clone is labeled medium-sized. This chain uses TRBV9 with TRBJ2-2, with D hard to call. The CDR3 consists of 13 residues. Germline values: CDR1 SGDLS, CDR2 YYNGEE. The ends were cut back, 0 bases at V and 3 bases at J, with 3 bases in the middle. CDR3 region: CASSVADTGELFF. CDR3 nucleotides: TGTGCCAGCAGCGTAGCGGACACCGGGGAGCTGTTTTTT. Variable domain in full (rest from reference TRBV9 and TRBJ2-2): DSGVTQTPKHLITATGQRVTLRCSPRSGDLSVYWYQQSLDQGLQFLIQYYNGEERAKGNILERFSAQQFPDLHSELNLSSLELGDSALYFCASSVADTGELFFGEGSRLTVL.

In this sample, this clone turned up a few times. This chain joins TRBV2 and TRBJ1-2, with unresolved D. The CDR3 is 12 amino acids. Germline values: CDR1 SNHLY, CDR2 FYNNEI. With 1 base removed from V and 8 bases from J, the gap between germline ends came to 8 bases. CDR3 sequence: CASSEVLTGYTF. The CDR3 DNA follows: TGTGCCAGCAGTGAAGTCCTCACGGGCTACACCTTC.

The rearrangement links TRBV4-1 to TRBJ2-3; 9 nucleotides line up with TRBD2. The CDR3 length is 21 residues. Trimming cost V 0 bases and J 0 bases; bases outside gene matches: 16. Germline-derived CDR1 and CDR2 are MGHRA and YSYEKL. The CDR3 DNA follows: TGCGCCAGCAGCCAAGAGCCGGTGAACGAGCGGGAGGCCGCTAGCACAGATACGCAGTATTTT. Translation gives CASSQEPVNEREAASTDTQYF.

The V gene is TRBV4-3, the J gene TRBJ2-5; 9 bases are a match to TRBD2. V shed 2 bases and J 5 bases; nucleotides not matched to a gene: 21. The CDR3 has 20 amino acids. Germline V lookup: CDR1 LGHNA, CDR2 YSLEER. As DNA, the CDR3 is TGCGCCAGCAGCCAATATATTACTTTGGGTCGGCGGGGGGGCGACGAGACCCAGTACTTC. Protein product: CASSQYITLGRRGGDETQYF.

V gene TRBV6-5 combines with J gene TRBJ1-5, with D uncertain. V lost 0 bases to trimming and J lost 0 bases, with 6 bases between them. CDR1 and CDR2 from the germline V gene are MNHEY and SVGAGI. The CDR3 is 15 amino acids. The CDR3 sequence: CASSYSRGSNQPQHF. DNA for the CDR3: TGTGCCAGCAGTTACTCGCGGGGTAGCAATCAGCCCCAGCATTTT.

The chain employs TRBV29-1 and TRBJ2-1; TRBD1 aligns across 9 bases. V dropped 6 bases and J dropped 15; count of bases not matched to a gene: 18. The CDR3 loop spans 14 amino acids. Germline assignment: CDR1 SQVTM and CDR2 ANQGSEA. The CDR3 DNA follows: TGCAGCGTCCGACCGTTATCACCGGGACAGGGCATGTTCTTC. This gives the protein CSVRPLSPGQGMFF.

CDR3 residues: CASSLVVAGASFAQNTEAFF. CDR3 nucleotide sequence: TGTGCCAGCAGCTTAGTAGTGGCCGGGGCGTCGTTTGCACAGAACACTGAAGCTTTCTTT. The chain is built from TRBV7-6 and TRBJ1-1, with D maybe TRBD1 (5 bases). V was shortened by 1 base and J by 1 base, with 25 bases between the two germline ends. Germline values: CDR1 SGHVS, CDR2 FNYEAQ. The CDR3 has 20 amino acids.

The chain employs TRBV4-3 and TRBJ2-5; D might be TRBD1 or TRBD2, each matching 5 bases. V lost 6 bases to trimming and J lost 4 bases, with 9 bases between them. CDR1 is LGHNA, CDR2 YSLEER, per germline. This CDR3 is built from 12 residues. CDR3: CASRGAGETQYF. The CDR3 DNA follows: TGCGCCAGCAGAGGGGCGGGAGAGACCCAGTACTTC.